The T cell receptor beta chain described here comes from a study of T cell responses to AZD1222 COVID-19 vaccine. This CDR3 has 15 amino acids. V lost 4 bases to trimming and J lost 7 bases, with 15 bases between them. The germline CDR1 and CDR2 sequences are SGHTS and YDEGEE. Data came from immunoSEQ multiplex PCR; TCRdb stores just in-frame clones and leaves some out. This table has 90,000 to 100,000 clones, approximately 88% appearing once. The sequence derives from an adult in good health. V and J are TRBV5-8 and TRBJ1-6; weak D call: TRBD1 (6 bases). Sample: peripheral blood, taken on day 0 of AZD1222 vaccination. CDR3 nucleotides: TGTGCCAGCAGCGTGGTGGGGGCAGGAAATTCACCCCTCCACTTT. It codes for CASSVVGAGNSPLHF.